This TCR beta chain appears in the sequencing data of a study of human T cells and chemical hapten exposure. This clonotype showed up just a few times. In the library, unique molecular identifiers were attached to individual cDNA molecules. Authors' data handling: Counts of TCRs in each sample centred on a median of approximately 100,000 and extended from around 24,000 to 710,000. TCRdb independently ran MiXCR on the RACE reads; one entry per CDR3 protein. What appears here as the V and J calls and clone size reflects TCRdb's work, not the paper's. There are about 380,000 distinct CDR3 sequences in the sample; roughly 4.8% occur only once, and over 2% lies in the top ten. Stated time point: patch test 1, 2 weeks after DPC sensitization. Treatment noted: therapeutic diphenylcyclopropenone sensitization with weekly scalp DPC. Someone pulled total RNA out of unfractionated whole blood. Sequencing used whole blood, obtained in connection with sensitization to the hapten diphenylcyclopropenone (DPC). The receptor comes from a woman aged 45 to 65 with alopecia areata. Some clones in this sample may be carry-over from other donors' samples.

The CDR3 loop is CASNLGGGAYEQYF. The CDR3 bases are TGTGCCAGCAACCTAGGAGGGGGTGCCTACGAGCAGTACTTC. The V call is TRBV9, the J call TRBJ2-7; possibly TRBD1 or TRBD2 for D (6 bases each). Germline V CDR1 and CDR2: SGDLS, YYNGEE. Trimming cost V 6 bases and J 2 bases, with 15 bases left between them. The CDR3 length is 14 residues.